These 7 T cell receptor beta chains were sequenced from one sample in a study of blood T cells in healthy people across ages. The use of a sample-barcoded 5' primer and a J-beta primer mix characterized a second PCR of roughly 6 to 12 cycles. MiXCR was run by TCRdb on the 5' RACE reads, yielding one entry per CDR3 protein. The data contain 600,000 to 1,000,000 distinct CDR3 sequences, roughly 64% of them singletons. The specimen sequenced was blood. The source is a man aged 25 to 40 in good health.

The chain employs TRBV24-1 and TRBJ1-1, with 7 bases fitting TRBD1. The germline V gene has CDR1 KGHDR and CDR2 SFDVKD. This CDR3 comprises 17 residues. The V segment lost 9 bases and the J segment 0 bases; nucleotides outside the gene matches: 15. The CDR3 sequence: CATQFGTESEMNTEAFF. DNA of the CDR3: TGTGCCACCCAATTCGGGACAGAATCGGAAATGAACACTGAAGCTTTCTTT.

J is TRBJ1-4 and V is TRBV29-1; D is perhaps TRBD1 (6 bases). The CDR3 totals 16 residues. V gave up 3 bases and J gave up 6 bases, with 20 bases separating them. CDR1 is SQVTM, CDR2 ANQGSEA, per germline. CDR3 region: CSVEGGRDSLDEKLFF. The CDR3, as DNA: TGCAGCGTTGAGGGGGGCAGGGATTCCTTGGATGAAAAACTGTTTTTT. Full variable domain (rest looked up from reference TRBV29-1 and TRBJ1-4): SAVISQKPSRDICQRGTSLTIQCQVDSQVTMMFWYRQQPGQSLTLIATANQGSEATYESGFVIDKFPISRPNLTFSTLTVSNMSPEDSSIYLCSVEGGRDSLDEKLFFGSGTQLSVL.

The chain carries TRBV5-1 and TRBJ2-1; 7 nucleotides line up with TRBD1. Germline CDR1 reads SGHRS; CDR2 reads YFSETQ. V trimming: 6 bases; J trimming: 5 bases; junction bases outside the gene matches: 11. The CDR3 extends over 15 amino acids. Here the CDR3 reads CASTFLQGMDNEQFF. CDR3 nucleotide sequence: TGCGCCAGCACCTTCTTACAGGGGATGGACAATGAGCAGTTCTTC.

In this sample, this clonotype turned up many times. V gene TRBV29-1 combines with J gene TRBJ2-7, with a tentative D call TRBD1 (5 bases). The CDR3 spans 13 residues. Germline CDR1 and CDR2: SQVTM and ANQGSEA. The ends were cut back, 4 bases at V and 5 bases at J, with 15 bases in the middle. For the CDR3, the DNA is TGCAGCGTTGCCAAGGGGCAAGGCCACGAGCAGTACTTC. This encodes CSVAKGQGHEQYF.

This clonotype was found a few times. The chain carries TRBV6-2 or TRBV6-3 and TRBJ2-7; 13 bases align to TRBD2. The germline gives CDR1 MNHEY, CDR2 SVGEGT. Unmatched junction bases numbered 6, after V lost 6 bases and J lost 4 bases. This CDR3 has 15 amino acids. DNA of the CDR3: TGTGCCAGCAGGCCCGGACTAGCGGGAGCGTACGAGCAGTACTTC. Its translation: CASRPGLAGAYEQYF.

This clonotype occurred a few times. The chain combines TRBV20-1 with TRBJ2-3; TRBD2 agrees at 7 bases. CDR3 length: 14 amino acids. V shed 3 bases and J 3 bases; nucleotides not matched to a gene: 6. Germline assignment: CDR1 DFQATT and CDR2 SNEGSKA (reference sequence). As DNA, the CDR3 is TGCAGTGCTAGTCTAGCGGACGAAACAGATACGCAGTATTTT. As protein: CSASLADETDTQYF.

This clonotype was counted a few times. The V call is TRBV29-1, the J call TRBJ2-7; 7 bases match TRBD1. Trimming took 6 bases from V and 6 from J; bases not matched to a gene: 11. CDR3 length: 13 residues. The V gene's germline CDR1 is SQVTM and CDR2 ANQGSEA. The CDR3 DNA sequence: TGCAGCGTACAGGGGAGTCTAACTGGCGAGCAGTACTTC. This sequence encodes CSVQGSLTGEQYF.